The 30 T cell receptor beta chains in this list originate from one sample, sequenced in a study of early T cells in non-severe SARS-CoV-2 infection. TCRdb processed the 5' RACE reads anew with MiXCR; each CDR3 protein has one entry. The sample has around 70,000 distinct CDR3 sequences, 15% to 18% seen once; the top ten hold 9.5% to 15%. Input material: whole blood. These receptor sequences come from an adult who was a healthcare worker with PCR-confirmed SARS-CoV-2 infection or an uninfected control (not recorded which).

The J gene is TRBJ1-1, the V gene TRBV15, with 10 bases identical to TRBD1. V trimming: 4 bases; J trimming: 7 bases; junction bases outside the gene matches: 12. From germline, CDR1 is LNHNV and CDR2 YYDKDF (reference sequence). The CDR3 is 16 residues long. The CDR3 is CATSIFPWTGGSEAFF. CDR3 nucleotide sequence: TGTGCCACCAGCATCTTCCCCTGGACAGGGGGGAGTGAAGCTTTCTTT.

The chain links TRBV29-1 to TRBJ1-2, with TRBD1 matching over 12 bases. Germline assignment: CDR1 SQVTM and CDR2 ANQGSEA. V lost 3 bases, J lost 4 bases, and 9 bases stayed unmatched. CDR3 size: 16 residues. CDR3: CSVEGGTGGSAYGYTF. The CDR3, as DNA: TGCAGCGTTGAGGGCGGGACAGGGGGCTCCGCCTATGGCTACACCTTC.

This chain joins TRBV29-1 and TRBJ1-2; D call uncertain. Deletions cut 3 bases from V and 0 bases from J, with 8 bases between. This CDR3 has 13 residues. Germline V gene data show CDR1 as SQVTM and CDR2 as ANQGSEA. The CDR3 DNA follows: TGCAGCGTTGACCTAGATTCTAACTATGGCTACACCTTC. It yields the protein CSVDLDSNYGYTF.

This chain joins TRBV29-1 and TRBJ1-1, with D possibly matching TRBD1 (6 bases). This CDR3 contains 13 residues. The V and J ends lost 4 bases and 11 bases respectively, with 20 bases between them. Germline V gives CDR1 SQVTM, CDR2 ANQGSEA. CDR3 sequence: CSVGVSTGLLAFF. CDR3 nucleotide sequence: TGCAGCGTTGGGGTTTCGACAGGTCTGCTGGCTTTCTTT.

This clonotype was observed a few times. The chain uses TRBV12-3 or TRBV12-4 and TRBJ2-1; possibly TRBD2 for D (6 bases). The CDR3 covers 14 residues. V lost 0 bases and J 10 bases, leaving 13 bases between the germline ends. The CDR3 loop reads CASSLATPGLEQFF. The CDR3 region has the DNA TGTGCCAGCAGTTTAGCGACACCGGGACTCGAGCAGTTCTTC.

The V call is TRBV11-3, the J call TRBJ2-1, with D maybe TRBD1 (5 bases). CDR1 SGHNT and CDR2 YENEEA come from the germline V gene. V was cut by 5 bases and J by 1 base, with 15 bases left in between. This CDR3 region has 16 residues. The CDR3 reads CASSLPQGSSYNEQFF. The CDR3 bases are TGTGCCAGCAGCCTCCCGCAGGGCTCTTCCTACAATGAGCAGTTCTTC. Combining the CDR3 with reference TRBV11-3 and TRBJ2-1 gives the whole variable domain EAGVVQSPRYKIIEKKQPVAFWCNPISGHNTLYWYLQNLGQGPELLIRYENEEAVDDSQLPKDRFSAERLKGVDSTLKIQPAELGDSAVYLCASSLPQGSSYNEQFFGPGTRLTVL.

The rearrangement links TRBV20-1 to TRBJ1-6; a weak D match, TRBD1 (5 bases). The CDR3 sequence is 13 residues long. Germline-derived CDR1 and CDR2 are DFQATT and SNEGSKA (reference sequence). Trimming stripped 1 base from V and 6 bases from J, with 7 bases between. This chain's CDR3 is CSARGDGNSPLHF. CDR3 DNA: TGCAGTGCTAGAGGGGACGGTAATTCACCCCTCCACTTT.

This clonotype has at least ten counts. This chain links TRBV14 with TRBJ2-3; 8 bases align to TRBD2. J lost 4 bases, V lost 6 bases, and 9 bases had no gene match. Germline V CDR1 and CDR2: SGHDN, FVKESK. The CDR3 has 15 amino acids. The CDR3, as DNA: TGTGCCAGCAGACCCCTAAGCGGGGGCCCAGATACGCAGTATTTT. This sequence encodes CASRPLSGGPDTQYF.

This clonotype occurred many times. The chain combines TRBV12-3 or TRBV12-4 with TRBJ1-2; D is uncertain. CDR3 length equals 13 residues. V lost 6 bases to trimming and J lost 6 bases, with 14 bases between them. CDR3 protein: CASSRQGRDGYTF. CDR3 coding DNA: TGTGCCAGCAGCCGTCAAGGGCGGGATGGCTACACCTTC.

This clonotype was found a few times. The chain links TRBV29-1 to TRBJ2-3, with unresolved D. The V and J ends lost 4 bases and 3 bases respectively, with 5 bases between them. Germline V gives CDR1 SQVTM, CDR2 ANQGSEA. There are 11 residues in the CDR3. As DNA, the CDR3 is TGCAGCGTTGTGCTGACAGATACGCAGTATTTT. Protein sequence: CSVVLTDTQYF.

This clonotype has more than one count but fewer than ten. This rearrangement joins TRBV6-2 or TRBV6-3 to TRBJ2-3, with TRBD2 matching over 7 bases. The ends lost 2 bases at V and 2 bases at J; junction bases unmatched: 7. Germline V gene sequence: CDR1 MNHEY, CDR2 SVGEGT. This CDR3 has 16 amino acids. The CDR3: CASSYSGTSFTDTQYF. The CDR3 DNA is TGTGCCAGCAGTTACAGCGGGACTTCATTCACAGATACGCAGTATTTT.

The gene calls are TRBV29-1 and TRBJ2-7; 7 bases fit TRBD1. In germline, CDR1 is SQVTM, CDR2 ANQGSEA. J was trimmed by 4 bases and V by 3 bases; bases with no gene match: 9. The CDR3 consists of 14 residues. The CDR3 region has the DNA TGCAGCGTTGACAAAGGGGGCGTTGGTTACGAGCAGTACTTC. Protein: CSVDKGGVGYEQYF.

This chain joins TRBV29-1 and TRBJ1-2, with TRBD1 matching over 10 bases. CDR3 length: 12 amino acids. V shed 6 bases and J 8 bases; nucleotides not matched to a gene: 6. Germline assignment: CDR1 SQVTM and CDR2 ANQGSEA. CDR3: CSVQDRGQGYTF. CDR3 DNA: TGCAGCGTCCAAGACAGGGGGCAAGGCTACACCTTC. The complete variable domain, with remaining parts taken from reference TRBV29-1 and TRBJ1-2, reads SAVISQKPSRDICQRGTSLTIQCQVDSQVTMMFWYRQQPGQSLTLIATANQGSEATYESGFVIDKFPISRPNLTFSTLTVSNMSPEDSSIYLCSVQDRGQGYTFGSGTRLTVV.

This clonotype was observed many times. This chain connects TRBV19 to TRBJ2-5; TRBD2 matches at 8 bases. CDR1 is LNHDA and CDR2 is SQIVND in the germline V gene (reference sequence). The V and J ends lost 3 bases and 1 base, in that order; junction bases with no gene match: 4. The CDR3 is 15 residues long. This CDR3 reads CASSIRLAGQETQYF. The CDR3 DNA is TGTGCCAGTAGTATTAGGCTAGCGGGCCAAGAGACCCAGTACTTC.

This clonotype appeared a few times. The chain couples TRBV28 to TRBJ1-1; 7 positions match TRBD1. Germline lookup yields CDR1 MDHEN and CDR2 SYDVKM. Unmatched junction bases numbered 5, after V lost 5 bases and J lost 8 bases. This CDR3 region has 12 residues. The CDR3 sequence: CASSDYRGEAFF. CDR3 nucleotide sequence: TGTGCCAGCAGTGACTACAGGGGCGAAGCTTTCTTT. The full variable domain, in which reference TRBV28 and TRBJ1-1 provide the parts outside the CDR3, is DVKVTQSSRYLVKRTGEKVFLECVQDMDHENMFWYRQDPGLGLRLIYFSYDVKMKEKGDIPEGYSVSREKKERFSLILESASTNQTSMYLCASSDYRGEAFFGQGTRLTVV.

The rearrangement uses TRBV5-1 and TRBJ1-1; unclear D gene. The CDR3 is 16 residues long. Germline V gene lookup returns CDR1 SGHRS and CDR2 YFSETQ. Deletions cut 0 bases from V and 2 bases from J, with 14 bases between. CDR3 loop: CASSLDGPGFNTEAFF. CDR3 nucleotides: TGCGCCAGCAGCTTGGATGGTCCGGGATTTAACACTGAAGCTTTCTTT.

This clonotype was counted only a few times. This rearrangement joins TRBV5-6 to TRBJ2-7; possible D gene TRBD1, 5 bases. Germline V CDR1 and CDR2: SGHDT, YYEEEE. The length of the CDR3 is 13 residues. The V gene lost 4 bases and the J gene lost 2 bases, with 10 bases spanning the gap. CDR3 loop: CASSADITYEQYF. CDR3 nucleotide sequence: TGTGCCAGCAGCGCGGACATAACCTACGAGCAGTACTTC.

This clonotype was recorded many times. Here the CDR3 reads CASSRAGGSTDTQYF. The CDR3 DNA reads TGTGCCAGCAGCCGAGCGGGAGGTAGCACAGATACGCAGTATTTT. This sequence joins TRBV7-3 and TRBJ2-3; TRBD2 agrees at 9 bases. Per the germline V gene, CDR1 is SGHTA and CDR2 is FQGTGA. This CDR3 contains 15 residues. Trimming at V came to 5 bases and at J to 0 bases, leaving 3 bases not matched to a gene.

This clonotype has only a few counts. The chain recombines TRBV27 with TRBJ2-5; 10 positions agree with TRBD2. V dropped 2 bases and J dropped 5; count of bases not matched to a gene: 5. This CDR3 contains 15 residues. Germline-derived CDR1 and CDR2 are MNHEY and SMNVEV (reference sequence). CDR3 sequence reads: CASSLAGLAIETQYF. Here the CDR3 DNA reads TGTGCCAGCAGTTTAGCGGGACTAGCGATTGAGACCCAGTACTTC.

The sample holds a few counts of this clonotype. The V and J genes are TRBV3-1 and TRBJ1-2; no clear D gene. This CDR3 is built from 14 residues. Germline assignment: CDR1 LGHDT and CDR2 YNNKEL (reference sequence). Trimming took 2 bases from V and 2 from J, leaving 9 bases between them. CDR3 protein: CASSQKTANYGYTF. The CDR3 bases are TGTGCCAGCAGCCAAAAGACCGCGAACTATGGCTACACCTTC.

The rearrangement joins TRBV29-1 to TRBJ2-7; 7 bases agree with TRBD2. The CDR3 extends over 12 amino acids. Losses at the gene ends were 7 bases for V and 5 bases for J; bases not matched to a gene: 8. In germline, CDR1 is SQVTM, CDR2 ANQGSEA. The CDR3 here is CSAETGGDEQYF. The CDR3 DNA reads as TGCAGCGCTGAGACTGGGGGGGACGAGCAGTACTTC.

The chain combines TRBV24-1 with TRBJ2-3, with TRBD1 as a possible D gene (6 bases). The CDR3 is 17 residues long. The V gene lost 3 bases and the J gene lost 4 bases, with 19 bases spanning the gap. Per germline, CDR1 KGHDR and CDR2 SFDVKD. CDR3 residues: CATSDPLRGTQADTQYF. The DNA for the CDR3 is TGTGCCACCAGTGATCCCCTCAGGGGAACTCAGGCAGATACGCAGTATTTT.

This clonotype was recorded a few times. V and J are TRBV24-1 and TRBJ2-3; D gene uncertain. V was trimmed by 10 bases and J by 2 bases, leaving 12 bases between them. Germline V gene lookup returns CDR1 KGHDR and CDR2 SFDVKD. The CDR3 is 13 amino acids. The CDR3 sequence: CATGSLVTDTQYF. The CDR3 DNA follows: TGTGCCACTGGGTCGTTGGTCACAGATACGCAGTATTTT.

The chain uses TRBV20-1 and TRBJ2-3; D is unclear. Deletions cut 6 bases from V and 6 bases from J, with 22 bases between. The CDR3 covers 15 residues. Looked up from germline, CDR1 is DFQATT and CDR2 is SNEGSKA (reference sequence). DNA of the CDR3: TGCAGTGCCAACCCGGGCTCTTACCAAGAGGATACGCAGTATTTT. Amino acid sequence: CSANPGSYQEDTQYF.

This clonotype turned up a few times. V gene TRBV19 combines with J gene TRBJ2-7; D call uncertain. Trimming took 3 bases from V and 3 from J, leaving 6 bases between them. Germline assignment: CDR1 LNHDA and CDR2 SQIVND (reference sequence). The CDR3 consists of 12 residues. CDR3 DNA: TGTGCCAGTAGTATCGCCGGCTACGAGCAGTACTTC. As protein: CASSIAGYEQYF. Combining the CDR3 with reference TRBV19 and TRBJ2-7 gives the whole variable domain DGGITQSPKYLFRKEGQNVTLSCEQNLNHDAMYWYRQDPGQGLRLIYYSQIVNDFQKGDIAEGYSVSREKKESFPLTVTSAQKNPTAFYLCASSIAGYEQYFGPGTRLTVT.

The rearrangement joins TRBV29-1 to TRBJ1-1; D unclear. V shed 8 bases and J shed 0 bases, with 7 bases lying between them. The length of the CDR3 is 11 residues. The V gene's germline CDR1 is SQVTM and CDR2 ANQGSEA. The CDR3 DNA follows: TGCAGCATAATGTTGAACACTGAAGCTTTCTTT. The encoded protein is CSIMLNTEAFF.

This clonotype was counted a few times. This rearrangement joins TRBV6-5 to TRBJ1-2; 8 bases are shared with TRBD1. CDR3 length: 15 amino acids. The germline gives CDR1 MNHEY, CDR2 SVGAGI. The V and J ends lost 6 bases and 2 bases, in that order; junction bases with no gene match: 8. The CDR3 is CASRPPTGANYGYTF. DNA for the CDR3: TGTGCCAGCAGACCCCCGACAGGGGCGAACTATGGCTACACCTTC.

The V call is TRBV3-1, the J call TRBJ2-1; a possible D gene is TRBD2 (5 bases). The CDR3 has 12 amino acids. The germline V and J ends were trimmed by 3 bases and 9 bases, with 9 bases remaining between them. Germline V gives CDR1 LGHDT, CDR2 YNNKEL (reference sequence). CDR3 region: CASSQIGLEQFF. CDR3 nucleotide sequence: TGTGCCAGCAGCCAGATAGGACTTGAGCAGTTCTTC.

The rearrangement links TRBV23-1 to TRBJ2-3, with TRBD1 matching over 11 bases. TRBV23-1 belongs to the ORF category, with a function that is uncertain. The CDR3 is 14 residues long. Trimming removed 10 bases from V and 3 bases from J; junction bases left unmatched: 6. In nucleotides, the CDR3 is TGCGCCAACTACCGGGACAGGGGGACAGATACGCAGTATTTT. Translation gives CANYRDRGTDTQYF.

The chain has TRBV7-2 and TRBJ2-2; TRBD2 aligns across 13 bases. Germline lookup yields CDR1 SGHTA and CDR2 FQGNSA. This CDR3 comprises 15 residues. The V gene end was trimmed by 3 bases and the J gene end by 10 bases; junction bases not matched to a gene: 5. This CDR3 reads CASSFGLAGDPELFF. CDR3 nucleotide sequence: TGTGCCAGCAGCTTTGGACTAGCGGGAGACCCGGAGCTGTTTTTT.